The 14 T cell receptor beta chains reported below all come from one sample, sequenced in a study of Ad26.COV2.S vaccination and SARS-CoV-2 variants. Data came from immunoSEQ multiplex PCR; TCRdb stores just in-frame clones and leaves some out. The sample carries 350,000 to 500,000 clones, about 88% recorded once. Specified treatment: roughly 19 received Ad26.COV2.S at low or high dose, single or two shots; about 5 received placebo; per-sample allocation not given. Sampling occurred on day 63 after the first vaccine or placebo injection. The sequencing here drew on peripheral blood, taken in a trial of Ad26.COV2.S vaccine versus placebo. The receptors here all came from a person between 18 and 65 years old who received the Ad26.COV2.S COVID-19 vaccine or a placebo.

This chain joins TRBV6-5 and TRBJ2-4, with D maybe TRBD2 (5 bases). V lost 2 bases and J lost 6, with 11 bases in between. The CDR3 extends over 14 amino acids. The V gene's germline CDR1 is MNHEY and CDR2 SVGAGI. The CDR3 spells CASSYRVGGNIQYF. CDR3 coding DNA: TGTGCCAGCAGTTACAGAGTCGGAGGAAACATTCAGTACTTC.

The chain uses TRBV10-3 and TRBJ2-5; maybe TRBD2 (5 bases). The germline V gene has CDR1 ENHRY and CDR2 SYGVKD. V was pared by 4 bases and J by 5 bases, with 11 bases between. CDR3 length: 13 residues. This CDR3 is CAISGTGWETQYF. In nucleotides, the CDR3 is TGTGCCATCAGTGGAACGGGGTGGGAGACCCAGTACTTC.

This chain connects TRBV5-5 to TRBJ2-2; D remains unclear. The CDR3 is 14 amino acids. V was shortened by 1 base and J by 5 bases, with 9 bases between the two germline ends. The germline V gene encodes CDR1 SGHKS and CDR2 YYEKEE (reference sequence). CDR3 in amino acids: CASSLRSVTGELFF. In DNA, the CDR3 is TGTGCCAGCAGCTTGCGTTCGGTGACCGGGGAGCTGTTTTTT.

J is TRBJ2-2 and V is TRBV19, with a possible D match to TRBD1 (5 bases). Germline CDR1 and CDR2: LNHDA and SQIVND (reference sequence). There are 13 residues in the CDR3. Trimming cost V 2 bases and J 5 bases, with 6 bases left between them. The DNA of the CDR3 is TGTGCCAGTAGTATAAGGGGAACCGGGGAGCTGTTTTTT. Its translation: CASSIRGTGELFF.

The rearrangement joins TRBV18 to TRBJ1-5; D is possibly TRBD1 (6 bases). V gave up 6 bases and J gave up 6 bases, with 15 bases separating them. CDR3 length: 14 amino acids. Germline V gene lookup returns CDR1 KGHSH and CDR2 LQKENI. The chain's CDR3 is CASSPNRVGQPQHF. The CDR3 DNA reads TGTGCCAGCTCTCCAAACAGGGTCGGTCAGCCCCAGCATTTT. Filled out from reference TRBV18 and TRBJ1-5, the complete variable domain reads NAGVMQNPRHLVRRRGQEARLRCSPMKGHSHVYWYRQLPEEGLKFMVYLQKENIIDESGMPKERFSAEFPKEGPSILRIQQVVRGDSAAYFCASSPNRVGQPQHFGDGTRLSIL.

This clone was seen more than once but under ten times. The chain recombines TRBV7-9 with TRBJ1-6; tentative D call: TRBD1 (5 bases). Between the trimmed V and J ends, which lost 3 bases and 3 bases, there was a span of 6 bases. The length of the CDR3 is 14 residues. The V gene's germline CDR1 is SEHNR and CDR2 FQNEAQ (reference sequence). DNA of the CDR3: TGTGCCAGCAGCTTTGACAGCTATAATTCACCCCTCCACTTT. The encoded protein is CASSFDSYNSPLHF.

V and J are TRBV19 and TRBJ2-5; D is perhaps TRBD1 or TRBD2 (5 bases each). Germline assignment: CDR1 LNHDA and CDR2 SQIVND (reference sequence). The CDR3 is 14 amino acids. With 2 bases removed from V and 5 bases from J, the gap between germline ends came to 12 bases. For the CDR3, the DNA is TGTGCCAGTAGTATAATGTGGGACGGCGAGACCCAGTACTTC. The encoded protein is CASSIMWDGETQYF.

DNA for the CDR3: TGTGCCAGCAGCTTAGAGGCGGGAGGCACAGATACGCAGTATTTT. It encodes CASSLEAGGTDTQYF. This rearrangement joins TRBV7-2 to TRBJ2-3, with 7 positions matching TRBD2. Germline lookup yields CDR1 SGHTA and CDR2 FQGNSA. V was pared by 1 base and J by 1 base, with 2 bases of the junction left unmatched. This CDR3 has 15 residues.

The chain is built from TRBV3-1 (or the pseudogene TRBV3-2) and TRBJ1-6, with 7 bases fitting TRBD1. This CDR3 spans 14 amino acids. With 3 bases clipped from V and 7 bases from J, the junction kept 3 bases outside the gene matches. Germline V lookup: CDR1 LGHDT, CDR2 YNNKEL (reference sequence). The CDR3 reads CASSQTGKNSPLHF. CDR3 coding DNA: TGTGCCAGCAGCCAGACAGGGAAAAATTCACCCCTCCACTTT.

CDR3 DNA: TGCGCCAGCAGCCAAGATTTCCTGGGAGCTTCTGGCAGCAATCAGCCCCAGCATTTT. Translation: CASSQDFLGASGSNQPQHF. This chain connects TRBV4-1 to TRBJ1-5; D is ambiguous. Germline lookup yields CDR1 MGHRA and CDR2 YSYEKL. The V end was cut by 0 bases, the J end by 1 base, with 19 bases between. The CDR3 contains 19 residues.

The chain uses TRBV7-9 and TRBJ2-3; 8 nucleotides line up with TRBD2. Germline CDR1 and CDR2: SEHNR and FQNEAQ (reference sequence). Trimming removed 5 bases from V and 3 bases from J; junction bases left unmatched: 13. The CDR3 spans 17 residues. CDR3 nucleotides: TGTGCCAGCAGCCCATTACCTTCTAGCGGGCCTACAGATACGCAGTATTTT. Its protein product is CASSPLPSSGPTDTQYF.

The chain joins TRBV10-3 to TRBJ2-7, with D uncertain. Germline V CDR1 and CDR2: ENHRY, SYGVKD. The V end was cut by 2 bases, the J end by 4 bases, with 6 bases between. This CDR3 spans 12 amino acids. The CDR3 here is CAISETGYEQYV. In nucleotides, the CDR3 is TGTGCCATCAGTGAGACCGGGTACGAGCAGTACGTC.

The V call is TRBV4-2, the J call TRBJ1-2; D is uncertain. V dropped 5 bases and J dropped 2 bases, with 12 bases sitting between them. The CDR3 covers 14 residues. Germline CDR1 reads LGHNA; CDR2 reads YNFKEQ. The CDR3 nucleotides are TGTGCCAGCAGCTACAAACCAGAGAACTATGGCTACACCTTC. Translation: CASSYKPENYGYTF.

This sequence joins TRBV7-2 and TRBJ1-1; D is ambiguous. Trimming cost V 5 bases and J 4 bases, with 11 bases left between them. This CDR3 has 13 residues. Germline V gene lookup returns CDR1 SGHTA and CDR2 FQGNSA. The CDR3 is CASSPQRRTEAFF. Here the CDR3 DNA reads TGTGCCAGCAGCCCACAGAGACGCACTGAAGCTTTCTTT. The full variable domain, in which reference TRBV7-2 and TRBJ1-1 provide the parts outside the CDR3, is GAGVSQSPSNKVTEKGKDVELRCDPISGHTALYWYRQSLGQGLEFLIYFQGNSAPDKSGLPSDRFSAERTGGSVSTLTIQRTQQEDSAVYLCASSPQRRTEAFFGQGTRLTVV.